This T cell receptor (beta chain) stems from a study of graft-versus-host responses after intestinal transplantation. Study observations and caveats: Allograft clonal ratios (graft-versus-host to host-versus-graft) were high in patients who had graft-donor T cell macrochimerism. Recipient bone marrow held GvH clones, some seen earlier in ileum or blood. Researchers found peak circulating GvH clone levels linked to early post-transplant HvG declines.

The data were produced by immunoSEQ multiplex PCR, yet TCRdb's version contains in-frame clones alone and is incomplete. The sample lists some 90,000 clones, roughly 88% occurring once. Concerning this clone itself: The antigen remains undetermined.

The TCR was taken from a human donor who received an intestinal transplant. Sequences were derived from unstimulated CD4+ T cells sorted from spleen or lymph node cells, sampled before intestinal transplant.

The CDR3 sequence: CASSLGDSEAFF. CDR3 nucleotide sequence: TGTGCCAGCAGCTTAGGGGACAGTGAAGCTTTCTTT. This chain links TRBV11-1 with TRBJ1-1; 7 bases line up with TRBD1. Germline values: CDR1 SGHAT, CDR2 FQDESV (reference sequence). V shed 1 base and J 7 bases; nucleotides not matched to a gene: 0. CDR3 length: 12 residues.